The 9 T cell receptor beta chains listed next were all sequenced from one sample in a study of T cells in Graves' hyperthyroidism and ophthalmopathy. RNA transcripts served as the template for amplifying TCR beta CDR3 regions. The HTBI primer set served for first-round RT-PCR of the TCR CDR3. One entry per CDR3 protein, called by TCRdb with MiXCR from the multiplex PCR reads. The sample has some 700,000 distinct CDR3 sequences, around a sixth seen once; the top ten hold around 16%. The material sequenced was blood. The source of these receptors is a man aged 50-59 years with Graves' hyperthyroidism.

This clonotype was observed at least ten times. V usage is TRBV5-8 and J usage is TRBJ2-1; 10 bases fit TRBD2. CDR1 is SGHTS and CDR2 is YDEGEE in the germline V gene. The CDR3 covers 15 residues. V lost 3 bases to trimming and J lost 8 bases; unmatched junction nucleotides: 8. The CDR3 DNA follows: TGTGCCAGCAGCTATAGCGGGAGGAGAGGCGATGAGCAGTTCTTC. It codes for CASSYSGRRGDEQFF.

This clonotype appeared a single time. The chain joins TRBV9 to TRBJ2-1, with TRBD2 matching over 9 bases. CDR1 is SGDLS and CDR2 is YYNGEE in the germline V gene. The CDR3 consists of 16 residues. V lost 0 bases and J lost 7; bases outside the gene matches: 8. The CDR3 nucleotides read TGTGCCAGCAGCGTAGGTATAGCGGGAGCCTTGAATGAGCAGTTCTTC. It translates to CASSVGIAGALNEQFF.

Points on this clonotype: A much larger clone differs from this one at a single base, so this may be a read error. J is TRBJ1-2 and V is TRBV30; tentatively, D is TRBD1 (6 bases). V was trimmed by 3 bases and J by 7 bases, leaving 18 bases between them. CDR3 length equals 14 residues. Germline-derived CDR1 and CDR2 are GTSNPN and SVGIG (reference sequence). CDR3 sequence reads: CAWRPAGAPTGYTF. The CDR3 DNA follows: TGTGCCTGGAGACCGGCAGGGGCGCCTACTGGCTACACCTTC.

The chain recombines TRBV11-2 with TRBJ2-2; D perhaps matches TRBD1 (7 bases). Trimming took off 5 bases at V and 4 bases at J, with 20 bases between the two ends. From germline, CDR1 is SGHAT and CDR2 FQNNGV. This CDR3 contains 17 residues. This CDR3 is CASSQGGRGRFTGELFF. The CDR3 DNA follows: TGTGCCAGCAGCCAAGGGGGCCGGGGGCGGTTCACCGGGGAGCTGTTTTTT.

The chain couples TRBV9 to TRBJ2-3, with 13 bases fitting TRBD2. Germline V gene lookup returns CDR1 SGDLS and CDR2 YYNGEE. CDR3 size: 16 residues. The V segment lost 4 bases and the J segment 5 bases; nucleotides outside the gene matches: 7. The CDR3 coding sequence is TGTGCCAGCAGCCAAGCTGGACTAGCGGGAGTAGATACGCAGTATTTT. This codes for CASSQAGLAGVDTQYF.

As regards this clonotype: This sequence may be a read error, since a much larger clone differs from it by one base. The CDR3 nucleotides read TGTGCCAGCAGCTCCTCTGGCGGTACTCGCACAGATACGCAGTATTTT. Amino acids: CASSSSGGTRTDTQYF. The chain recombines TRBV7-3 with TRBJ2-3; D gene uncertain. Germline V gene lookup returns CDR1 SGHTA and CDR2 FQGTGA. Trimming removed 4 bases at V and 1 base at J, with 15 bases between. The CDR3 extends over 16 amino acids. Using reference TRBV7-3 and TRBJ2-3 for the parts outside the CDR3, the full variable domain is GAGVSQTPSNKVTEKGKYVELRCDPISGHTALYWYRQSLGQGPEFLIYFQGTGAADDSGLPNDRFFAVRPEGSVSTLKIQRTERGDSAVYLCASSSSGGTRTDTQYFGPGTRLTVL.

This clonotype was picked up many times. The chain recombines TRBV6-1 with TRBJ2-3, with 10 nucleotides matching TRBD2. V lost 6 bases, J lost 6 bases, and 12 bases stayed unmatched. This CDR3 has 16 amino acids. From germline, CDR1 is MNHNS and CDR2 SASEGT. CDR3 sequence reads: CASRRIAGGTGDTQYF. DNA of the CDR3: TGTGCCAGCAGACGAATAGCGGGAGGAACGGGCGATACGCAGTATTTT.

The DNA of the CDR3 is TGTGCCAGCAGCCCCGGGGAAAGTCCCCTCCACTTT. Its translation: CASSPGESPLHF. This rearrangement joins TRBV7-9 to TRBJ1-6; no clear D gene. The CDR3 runs 12 residues. Germline V gene sequence: CDR1 SEHNR, CDR2 FQNEAQ (reference sequence). Deletions cut 5 bases from V and 13 bases from J, with 12 bases between.

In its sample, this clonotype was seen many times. CDR3 sequence reads: CASNEFQTSGNTIYF. The CDR3 DNA is TGTGCCAGCAACGAATTCCAGACTTCTGGAAACACCATATATTTT. The gene calls are TRBV28 and TRBJ1-3; D is ambiguous. Trimming cost V 7 bases and J 1 base, with 14 bases left between them. CDR3 size: 15 residues. In germline, CDR1 is MDHEN, CDR2 SYDVKM.